These T cell receptor beta chains were read from a single sample in a study of cytotoxic CD8 clonotypes in ibrutinib-treated CLL. Sequencing used immunoSEQ multiplex PCR; TCRdb keeps in-frame clones, though not all of them. The data hold about 29,000 clones, with about three quarters observed a single time. This sample comprised PBMCs, obtained after 36 months of ibrutinib treatment. These TCRs come from a human donor with chronic lymphocytic leukemia. Each CDR3 is given with its conserved first and last residue. The D gene is left open where the match is weak. Size tells how often a clone was seen (once, few, many) or the class of an expanded clone, and some rows leave it out.

>.|TRBJ1-5|TRBV2|.
TGTGCCAGCAGACCCGGGACCGTACAGCCCCAGCATTTT
CASRPGTVQPQHF
>.|TRBJ2-7|TRBV4-1|.
TGCGCCAGCAGCCCGGTAGGGGGGGCCTACGAGCAGTACTTC
CASSPVGGAYEQYF
>.|TRBJ1-1|TRBV5-1|.
TGCGCCAGCAGCCACACGGGCGCTGAAGCTTTCTTT
CASSHTGAEAFF
>.|TRBJ2-7|TRBV2|.
TGTGCCACCAAGGGGGGTAGGACAGTAGCCTACGAGCAGTACTTC
CATKGGRTVAYEQYF
>.|TRBJ1-1|TRBV4-3|.
TGCGCCAGCAGCCAAGATAGGGCAGGGCACCCTGAAGCTTTCTTT
CASSQDRAGHPEAFF
>TRBD1|TRBJ1-2|TRBV20-1|once
TGCAGTGCGGGGGACAGGTGGCTTGCCACCTTC
CSAGDRWLATF
>TRBD1|TRBJ2-2|TRBV7-6|.
TGTGCCAGCAGCAAGACAGGGGGTAACACCGGGGAGCTGTTTTTT
CASSKTGGNTGELFF
>.|TRBJ2-2|TRBV7-7|.
TGTGCCAGCAGCTTGACCGGGAACACCGGGGAGCTGTTTTTT
CASSLTGNTGELFF
>.|TRBJ2-1|TRBV10-3|.
TGTGCCATCAGTGTAGTAGCCATGGATGAGCAGTTCTTC
CAISVVAMDEQFF
>.|TRBJ1-1|TRBV6-5|.
TGTGCCAGCAGTGAAACGTCGAACACTGAAGCTTTCTTT
CASSETSNTEAFF
>.|TRBJ2-5|TRBV27|.
TGTGCCAGCAGTCCCGGGCGGGAGACCCAGTACTTC
CASSPGRETQYF